Listed here are 28 T cell receptor beta chains from one sample, sequenced in a study of a mutant IDH1 vaccine in newly diagnosed glioma. Their cognate antigens are unknown. This table comes from immunoSEQ multiplex PCR, and its TCRdb copy is limited to in-frame clones, with some not included. The data contain 110,000 or so clones, 85% to 90% of them seen just once; the ten biggest clones take up roughly 0.62%. As for time point: week 11, during vaccination. Vaccine doses each comprised 300 ug of mutant IDH1 20-mer peptide, with topical imiquimod. The sample was PBMCs, taken from a glioma patient whose treatment included an IDH1 peptide vaccine. These receptors were collected from a woman aged 45-59 years with glioma.

The chain is built from TRBV10-3 and TRBJ2-7; weak D call: TRBD1 (5 bases). The CDR3 contains 12 residues. Germline loops: CDR1 ENHRY, CDR2 SYGVKD. V was cut by 5 bases and J by 6 bases, with 11 bases left in between. CDR3 nucleotides: TGTGCCATCAGTAGGGGATTGGGCGAGCAGTACTTC. It codes for CAISRGLGEQYF.

This clone appeared once. The chain joins TRBV5-5 to TRBJ1-2; D uncertain. Germline CDR1 SGHKS, CDR2 YYEKEE (reference sequence). V was cut by 4 bases and J by 1 base, with 11 bases left in between. The CDR3 contains 14 residues. The CDR3 DNA reads as TGTGCCAGCAGCCCCGGGCGGGTTAACTATGGCTACACCTTC. This sequence encodes CASSPGRVNYGYTF.

J is TRBJ2-2 and V is TRBV4-1, with 8 bases aligning to TRBD1. The germline V gene encodes CDR1 MGHRA and CDR2 YSYEKL. There are 19 residues in the CDR3. J lost 6 bases, V lost 1 base, and 16 bases had no gene match. CDR3: CASSQVGSAGQAYSGELFF. The CDR3 DNA follows: TGCGCCAGCAGCCAAGTTGGGTCCGCGGGACAGGCTTACTCCGGGGAGCTGTTTTTT.

The V and J genes are TRBV15 and TRBJ2-1; D may be TRBD1 (5 bases). V lost 5 bases and J lost 12, with 26 bases in between. The CDR3 length is 16 residues. Germline V gives CDR1 LNHNV, CDR2 YYDKDF (reference sequence). CDR3 bases: TGTGCCACCAGCCCAAGGGGCCGAGGCATGAATCATGGGCAGTTCTTC. It is translated as CATSPRGRGMNHGQFF. The complete variable domain, with remaining parts taken from reference TRBV15 and TRBJ2-1, reads DAMVIQNPRYQVTQFGKPVTLSCSQTLNHNVMYWYQQKSSQAPKLLFHYYDKDFNNEADTPDNFQSRRPNTSFCFLDIRSPGLGDTAMYLCATSPRGRGMNHGQFFGPGTRLTVL.

The V call is TRBV15, the J call TRBJ2-7; 8 positions match TRBD1. The J segment lost 3 bases and the V segment lost 4 bases, leaving 8 bases of the junction unmatched. Germline V gene lookup returns CDR1 LNHNV and CDR2 YYDKDF (reference sequence). The length of the CDR3 is 15 residues. The CDR3 sequence: CATSKVGQGVYEQYF. The CDR3 nucleotides read TGTGCCACCAGCAAAGTTGGACAGGGTGTCTACGAGCAGTACTTC. Based on the CDR3 plus reference TRBV15 and TRBJ2-7, the full variable domain is DAMVIQNPRYQVTQFGKPVTLSCSQTLNHNVMYWYQQKSSQAPKLLFHYYDKDFNNEADTPDNFQSRRPNTSFCFLDIRSPGLGDTAMYLCATSKVGQGVYEQYFGPGTRLTVT.

V usage is TRBV6-1 and J usage is TRBJ2-5; tentative D call: TRBD2 (6 bases). The CDR3 spans 15 residues. Deletions cut 7 bases from V and 2 bases from J, with 17 bases between. The germline V gene encodes CDR1 MNHNS and CDR2 SASEGT. The CDR3 nucleotides are TGTGCCAGCAAAACCCGACTAGGGCGGCAAGAGACCCAGTACTTC. It yields the protein CASKTRLGRQETQYF.

This clone was detected a few times. This chain connects TRBV7-3 to TRBJ2-1; 10 bases align to TRBD1. Germline V gives CDR1 SGHTA, CDR2 FQGTGA. V dropped 3 bases and J dropped 5; count of bases not matched to a gene: 7. This CDR3 region has 16 residues. The CDR3 DNA reads as TGTGCCAGCAGCTTTGCGGACAGGGGGACGAACAATGAGCAGTTCTTC. Protein sequence: CASSFADRGTNNEQFF.

This sequence joins TRBV6-1 and TRBJ2-1, with D perhaps TRBD2 (7 bases). V was trimmed by 5 bases and J by 5 bases, leaving 13 bases between them. The CDR3 runs 14 residues. Germline lookup yields CDR1 MNHNS and CDR2 SASEGT. CDR3 nucleotide sequence: TGTGCCAGCAGTCTCGGGGGGCTTAACAATGAGCAGTTCTTC. This translates into CASSLGGLNNEQFF.

This chain uses TRBV14 with TRBJ2-5, with D maybe TRBD2 (5 bases). Trimming left V 2 bases short and J 4 bases short, with 8 bases between. The CDR3 contains 13 residues. CDR1 and CDR2 from the germline V gene are SGHDN and FVKESK. For the CDR3, the DNA is TGTGCCAGCAGCCAAATTGGGAGAGAGACCCAGTACTTC. This sequence encodes CASSQIGRETQYF. Complete variable domain (other parts from reference TRBV14 and TRBJ2-5): EAGVTQFPSHSVIEKGQTVTLRCDPISGHDNLYWYRRVMGKEIKFLLHFVKESKQDESGMPNNRFLAERTGGTYSTLKVQPAELEDSGVYFCASSQIGRETQYFGPGTRLLVL.

The chain joins TRBV7-9 to TRBJ2-1, with 13 bases aligning to TRBD2. The CDR3 sequence is 16 residues long. The junction had 8 bases not matched to a gene; V was cut back by 5 bases and J by 7 bases. CDR1 and CDR2 (germline): SEHNR, FQNEAQ (reference sequence). In nucleotides, the CDR3 is TGTGCCAGCAGCGATACTAGCGGGAGGGCCATAAATGAGCAGTTCTTC. It specifies CASSDTSGRAINEQFF.

The J gene is TRBJ2-3, the V gene TRBV18; 9 nucleotides match TRBD1. Germline values: CDR1 KGHSH, CDR2 LQKENI. The CDR3 loop spans 15 amino acids. V trimming: 4 bases; J trimming: 3 bases; junction bases outside the gene matches: 5. CDR3 region: CASSHGDRVTDTQYF. CDR3 DNA sequence: TGTGCCAGCTCACACGGGGACAGGGTAACAGATACGCAGTATTTT.

V is TRBV6-1 and J is TRBJ1-1; no firm D call. Germline values: CDR1 MNHNS, CDR2 SASEGT. The CDR3 spans 12 residues. V lost 2 bases and J 10 bases, leaving 11 bases between the germline ends. The CDR3 nucleotides are TGTGCCAGCAGTGAAAGGGAGTTTAGAGCTTTCTTT. This gives the protein CASSEREFRAFF.

This clone was observed once. V and J are TRBV6-6 and TRBJ1-1; no reliable D call. Germline CDR1 is MNHNY and CDR2 is SVGAGI (reference sequence). This CDR3 contains 15 residues. V was clipped by 8 bases and J by 4 bases, with 20 bases between them. CDR3 DNA sequence: TGTGCCAGCGCGGGGTGGCAACTCGGTGGCACTGAAGCTTTCTTT. Translated: CASAGWQLGGTEAFF.

The chain combines TRBV19 with TRBJ2-3, with 14 bases aligning to TRBD2. The V segment lost 4 bases and the J segment 6 bases; nucleotides outside the gene matches: 9. Germline CDR1 reads LNHDA; CDR2 reads SQIVND (reference sequence). The CDR3 spans 17 residues. In DNA form, the CDR3 reads TGTGCCAGTAGTACCGGGACTAGCGGGAGTCTGTTGGATACGCAGTATTTT. Encoded protein: CASSTGTSGSLLDTQYF.

The chain couples TRBV19 to TRBJ2-1; 10 positions match TRBD1. The germline V gene has CDR1 LNHDA and CDR2 SQIVND (reference sequence). CDR3 length equals 17 residues. V was clipped by 4 bases and J by 2 bases; unmatched bases: 8. The CDR3 nucleotides are TGTGCCAGTAGTAAAGCCGGCGGACAGGGGGCCTACAATGAGCAGTTCTTC. Its protein product is CASSKAGGQGAYNEQFF.

The chain carries TRBV28 and TRBJ1-5; tentative D call: TRBD1 (6 bases). Germline CDR1 reads MDHEN; CDR2 reads SYDVKM. Deletions cut 10 bases from V and 7 bases from J, with 14 bases between. The CDR3 covers 12 residues. The CDR3 region has the DNA TGTGCCATTCATGGGGGGGGCCAGCCCCAGCATTTT. Residues: CAIHGGGQPQHF.

This rearrangement joins TRBV11-2 to TRBJ1-1; TRBD1 is a possible D gene (5 bases). V was clipped by 3 bases and J by 0 bases, with 8 bases between them. Germline V gene lookup returns CDR1 SGHAT and CDR2 FQNNGV. This CDR3 is built from 14 residues. The CDR3 coding sequence is TGTGCCAGCAGCTTGGGGACGGTGAACACTGAAGCTTTCTTT. Protein: CASSLGTVNTEAFF.

This chain connects TRBV6-1 to TRBJ2-7, with D tentatively TRBD2 (5 bases). The CDR3 is made up of 14 amino acids. Looked up from germline, CDR1 is MNHNS and CDR2 is SASEGT. V was cut by 3 bases and J by 4 bases, with 13 bases left in between. DNA for the CDR3: TGTGCCAGCAGTGATAGCGTGCTTTTTTACGAGCAGTACTTC. Amino acid sequence: CASSDSVLFYEQYF.

This clone appeared once. The chain combines TRBV19 with TRBJ1-4; D may be TRBD1 (5 bases). Germline V CDR1 and CDR2: LNHDA, SQIVND (reference sequence). The V and J ends lost 7 bases and 3 bases respectively, with 12 bases between them. This CDR3 spans 14 amino acids. CDR3 DNA sequence: TGTGCCAGTAAATGGGACGGTTCTAATGAAAAACTGTTTTTT. Its translation is CASKWDGSNEKLFF.

This chain links TRBV6-5 with TRBJ1-1; D is ambiguous. Trimming took off 6 bases at V and 2 bases at J, with 13 bases between the two ends. The CDR3 has 14 residues. The V gene's germline CDR1 is MNHEY and CDR2 SVGAGI. CDR3 sequence reads: CASRTTTANTEAFF. DNA of the CDR3: TGTGCCAGCAGGACTACCACAGCTAACACTGAAGCTTTCTTT.

The chain links TRBV18 to TRBJ2-7; D may be TRBD2 (5 bases). This CDR3 region has 13 residues. CDR1 KGHSH and CDR2 LQKENI come from the germline V gene. The V and J ends lost 2 bases and 1 base respectively, with 6 bases between them. For the CDR3, the DNA is TGTGCCAGCTCACCAGACTATTCCTACGAGCAGTACTTC. Translating gives CASSPDYSYEQYF.

The V gene is TRBV7-9, the J gene TRBJ1-4; no definite D call. The CDR3 totals 13 residues. V was shortened by 2 bases and J by 7 bases, with 8 bases between the two germline ends. Germline values: CDR1 SEHNR, CDR2 FQNEAQ (reference sequence). This chain's CDR3 is CASSLSRAEKLFF. CDR3 DNA: TGTGCCAGCAGCTTATCTAGGGCTGAAAAACTGTTTTTT. The variable domain in full, with the rest retrieved from reference TRBV7-9 and TRBJ1-4, is DTGVSQNPRHKITKRGQNVTFRCDPISEHNRLYWYRQTLGQGPEFLTYFQNEAQLEKSRLLSDRFSAERPKGSFSTLEIQRTEQGDSAMYLCASSLSRAEKLFFGSGTQLSVL.

This chain joins TRBV7-2 and TRBJ1-2, with TRBD1 identical over 9 bases. Trimming removed 1 base from V and 8 bases from J; junction bases left unmatched: 8. The CDR3 extends over 15 amino acids. Germline CDR1 is SGHTA and CDR2 is FQGNSA. The CDR3 is CASSLGKWDRDGYTF. CDR3 nucleotide sequence: TGTGCCAGCAGCTTAGGAAAGTGGGACAGGGACGGCTACACCTTC. Full variable domain (outside the CDR3, taken from reference TRBV7-2 and TRBJ1-2): GAGVSQSPSNKVTEKGKDVELRCDPISGHTALYWYRQSLGQGLEFLIYFQGNSAPDKSGLPSDRFSAERTGGSVSTLTIQRTQQEDSAVYLCASSLGKWDRDGYTFGSGTRLTVV.

In this sample, this clone turned up once. The chain recombines TRBV10-1 with TRBJ1-1, with 7 bases aligning to TRBD1. Germline values: CDR1 WNHNN, CDR2 SYGVQD (reference sequence). The CDR3 has 15 residues. The J segment lost 1 base and the V segment lost 2 bases, leaving 4 bases of the junction unmatched. This CDR3 reads CASSENRGGNTEAFF. The CDR3 nucleotides read TGCGCCAGCAGTGAGAACAGGGGAGGGAACACTGAAGCTTTCTTT.

The CDR3 DNA reads TGTGCCAGCAGTCCCCCTAGAGGGAACCTCTACGAGCAGTACTTC. Translated, it gives CASSPPRGNLYEQYF. The chain links TRBV6-5 to TRBJ2-7; a weak D match, TRBD2 (5 bases). CDR1 is MNHEY and CDR2 is SVGAGI in the germline V gene. Trimming stripped 5 bases from V and 3 bases from J, with 17 bases between. The CDR3 is made up of 15 amino acids.

This clone was seen a few times. This chain connects TRBV28 to TRBJ2-5; 8 positions match TRBD1. Germline V lookup: CDR1 MDHEN, CDR2 SYDVKM. CDR3 size: 16 residues. V was clipped by 3 bases and J by 5 bases; unmatched bases: 11. The CDR3 is CASSFLLTGAGETQYF. The CDR3 DNA is TGTGCCAGCAGTTTTCTCCTGACAGGGGCAGGGGAGACCCAGTACTTC.

The V call is TRBV11-3, the J call TRBJ2-5; no clear D. The last part of the DNA fits TRBJ2-7 better; the J call may be wrong. The CDR3 loop spans 14 amino acids. Looked up from germline, CDR1 is SGHNT and CDR2 is YENEEA. This CDR3 reads CASSFDSKSYEQYF. CDR3 bases: TGTGCCAGCAGCTTCGATTCCAAATCCTACGAGCAGTACTTC.

The rearrangement uses TRBV5-4 and TRBJ2-5, with 7 bases matching TRBD2. Judging by the DNA end, TRBJ2-7 fits better; the J call may be wrong. The CDR3 loop spans 16 amino acids. Germline loops: CDR1 SGHNT, CDR2 YYREEE (reference sequence). CDR3 DNA sequence: TGTGCCAGCAGCACACACTCCGGGAGGAGCTCCTACGAGCAGTACTTC. The encoded protein is CASSTHSGRSSYEQYF.